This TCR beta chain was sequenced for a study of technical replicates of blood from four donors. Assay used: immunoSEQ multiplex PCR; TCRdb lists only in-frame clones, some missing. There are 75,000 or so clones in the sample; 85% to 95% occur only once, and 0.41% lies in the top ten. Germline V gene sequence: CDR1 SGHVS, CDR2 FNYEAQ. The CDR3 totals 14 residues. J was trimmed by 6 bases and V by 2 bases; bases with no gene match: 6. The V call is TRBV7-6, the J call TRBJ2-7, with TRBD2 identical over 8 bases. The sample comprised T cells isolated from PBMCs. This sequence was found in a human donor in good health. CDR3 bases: TGTGCCAGCAGCTTAAAAGCGGGAGCGGGCGAGCAGTACTTC. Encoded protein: CASSLKAGAGEQYF.